A selection of T cell receptor beta chains follows, all from one sample in a study of blood T cell repertoires in COVID-19. TCRdb keeps only in-frame clones here, not all; method: immunoSEQ multiplex PCR. This sample has around 200,000 clones, with 80% to 90% found just once. Sequencing was performed on peripheral blood. These receptors were obtained from a man aged 55-75 years with acute or convalescent COVID-19. The CDR3 runs from the conserved cysteine through the conserved F or W. Each record gives: clone size, J gene, V gene, D gene, CDR3 DNA, CDR3 protein. A D gene is named only where the DNA matches it firmly. Not every row has a clone size; where given, it reads once, few, many or a size class.

clone_size: .; j_call: TRBJ2-1; v_call: TRBV5-4; d_call: TRBD2; cdr3_nt: TGTGCCAGCAGCCTGGGACTAGCCCAGAGCTCCTACAATGAGCAGTTCTTC; cdr3_aa: CASSLGLAQSSYNEQFF
clone_size: .; j_call: TRBJ2-7; v_call: TRBV7-9; d_call: .; cdr3_nt: TGTGCCAGCAGCGCCCCGACTCGTTACGAGCAGTACTTC; cdr3_aa: CASSAPTRYEQYF
clone_size: .; j_call: TRBJ1-1; v_call: TRBV5-1; d_call: TRBD1; cdr3_nt: TGCGCCAGCAGCGCCGGGACAGGGGGCACTGAAGCTTTCTTT; cdr3_aa: CASSAGTGGTEAFF
clone_size: once; j_call: TRBJ2-7; v_call: TRBV7-9; d_call: .; cdr3_nt: TGTGCCAGCAGCTTTGGTAGCGGAGACGGGCAGTACTTC; cdr3_aa: CASSFGSGDGQYF
clone_size: once; j_call: TRBJ2-7; v_call: TRBV27; d_call: TRBD2; cdr3_nt: TGTGCCAGCAGTTTATCCACCCCCGGGACTAGACCCAACGAGCAGTACTTC; cdr3_aa: CASSLSTPGTRPNEQYF
clone_size: .; j_call: TRBJ2-7; v_call: TRBV5-4; d_call: .; cdr3_nt: TGTGCCAGCAGCCTTGACTATGACCCCTACGAGCAGTACTTC; cdr3_aa: CASSLDYDPYEQYF
clone_size: .; j_call: TRBJ2-3; v_call: TRBV3-1/TRBV3-2; d_call: TRBD2; cdr3_nt: TGTGCCAGCAGTTACAGCGGGAGGCCAGATACGCAGTATTTT; cdr3_aa: CASSYSGRPDTQYF
clone_size: .; j_call: TRBJ2-5; v_call: TRBV20-1; d_call: TRBD1; cdr3_nt: TGCAGTGCTAGTCCGGGACAGGGGGGAGAGACCCAGTACTTC; cdr3_aa: CSASPGQGGETQYF
clone_size: .; j_call: TRBJ2-3; v_call: TRBV10-3; d_call: .; cdr3_nt: TGTGCCATCAGCGCCGGGACGGGAGCCACAGATACGCAGTATTTT; cdr3_aa: CAISAGTGATDTQYF
clone_size: .; j_call: TRBJ2-5; v_call: TRBV28; d_call: .; cdr3_nt: TGTGCCAGCAGTTCTAGGTGGGAGACCCAGTACTTC; cdr3_aa: CASSSRWETQYF
clone_size: .; j_call: TRBJ1-5; v_call: TRBV28; d_call: TRBD1; cdr3_nt: TGTGCCAGCAATTTTGGGGACAGGGAAAGCAATCAGCCCCAGCATTTT; cdr3_aa: CASNFGDRESNQPQHF
clone_size: .; j_call: TRBJ2-5; v_call: TRBV9; d_call: TRBD2; cdr3_nt: TGTGCCAGCAGCGTAGATGCGCGGGAGATGGAGACCCAGTACTTC; cdr3_aa: CASSVDAREMETQYF
clone_size: once; j_call: TRBJ2-7; v_call: TRBV3-1/TRBV3-2; d_call: .; cdr3_nt: TGTGCCAGCAGCCAAGGGAGTAGCGCTAACTACGAGCAGTACTTC; cdr3_aa: CASSQGSSANYEQYF
clone_size: .; j_call: TRBJ2-5; v_call: TRBV5-1; d_call: .; cdr3_nt: TGCGCCAGCAGCGGAGGGAGGTCCCAAGAGACCCAGTACTTC; cdr3_aa: CASSGGRSQETQYF
clone_size: .; j_call: TRBJ1-2; v_call: TRBV19; d_call: TRBD1; cdr3_nt: TGTGCCAGTAGACCGTTGACAGGGGCGGAGTGGTATGGCTACACCTTC; cdr3_aa: CASRPLTGAEWYGYTF
clone_size: .; j_call: TRBJ2-7; v_call: TRBV18; d_call: .; cdr3_nt: TGTGCCAGCCAAAGATCAGGGGTGGCCTACGAGCAGTACTTC; cdr3_aa: CASQRSGVAYEQYF
clone_size: .; j_call: TRBJ1-5; v_call: TRBV5-8; d_call: TRBD1; cdr3_nt: TGTGCCAGCAGCTTGACGGACAGGGAAATCAATCAGCCCCAGCATTTT; cdr3_aa: CASSLTDREINQPQHF
clone_size: .; j_call: TRBJ1-1; v_call: TRBV19; d_call: .; cdr3_nt: TGTGCCAGTAGTATCGGGCGGGCGCGGGTGAACACTGAAGCTTTCTTT; cdr3_aa: CASSIGRARVNTEAFF
clone_size: once; j_call: TRBJ2-7; v_call: TRBV11-2; d_call: TRBD2; cdr3_nt: TGTGCCAGCAGCCCCGGGACTAGCGGATTTCAGTACTTC; cdr3_aa: CASSPGTSGFQYF
clone_size: .; j_call: TRBJ2-1; v_call: TRBV7-3; d_call: .; cdr3_nt: TGTGCCAGCAGCTTGGGAGTTACGAACAATGAGCAGTTCTTC; cdr3_aa: CASSLGVTNNEQFF
clone_size: .; j_call: TRBJ1-1; v_call: TRBV12-3/TRBV12-4; d_call: .; cdr3_nt: TGTGCCAGCAGCCCCGGGACACGAGCTTTCTTT; cdr3_aa: CASSPGTRAFF
clone_size: .; j_call: TRBJ2-2; v_call: TRBV2; d_call: .; cdr3_nt: TGTGCCAGCAAAGGGGCCAGGGGCGGGGAGCTGTTTTTT; cdr3_aa: CASKGARGGELFF
clone_size: .; j_call: TRBJ2-4; v_call: TRBV6-6; d_call: TRBD2; cdr3_nt: TGTGCCAGCAGCCGAACCGGGACTACCCCAGCCAAAAACATTCAGTACTTC; cdr3_aa: CASSRTGTTPAKNIQYF
clone_size: .; j_call: TRBJ2-1; v_call: TRBV11-3; d_call: TRBD2; cdr3_nt: TGTGCCAGCAGCCCTCGGGGACTAGCACGCGGTGAGCAGTTCTTC; cdr3_aa: CASSPRGLARGEQFF
clone_size: few; j_call: TRBJ2-1; v_call: TRBV18; d_call: .; cdr3_nt: TGTGCCAGCTCACCACCCACTAGGCCTATGGTAAATGAGCAGTTCTTC; cdr3_aa: CASSPPTRPMVNEQFF
clone_size: .; j_call: TRBJ2-1; v_call: TRBV24-1; d_call: TRBD2; cdr3_nt: TGTGCCACGGGAATCTCTAGCGGGAGGAGTGAGCAGTTCTTC; cdr3_aa: CATGISSGRSEQFF
clone_size: few; j_call: TRBJ2-1; v_call: TRBV5-1; d_call: .; cdr3_nt: TGCGCCAGCAGGACTAGCTACAATGAGCAGTTCTTC; cdr3_aa: CASRTSYNEQFF
clone_size: .; j_call: TRBJ1-6; v_call: TRBV27; d_call: TRBD1; cdr3_nt: TGTGCCAGCGGGGGACAGGGGGCCCCCCTCCACTTT; cdr3_aa: CASGGQGAPLHF
clone_size: .; j_call: TRBJ2-1; v_call: TRBV30; d_call: .; cdr3_nt: TGTGCCTGGAGTGTCGGGATCAATGAGCAGTTCTTC; cdr3_aa: CAWSVGINEQFF
clone_size: .; j_call: TRBJ2-1; v_call: TRBV5-4; d_call: TRBD2; cdr3_nt: TGTGCCAGCAGCTTGGCCCTTAGAGCGGGAGGTTTGGATGAGCAGTTCTTC; cdr3_aa: CASSLALRAGGLDEQFF
clone_size: once; j_call: TRBJ2-1; v_call: TRBV24-1; d_call: TRBD2; cdr3_nt: TGTGCCACCAGTGATCATTTGCTAGCGGGAATCAATGAGCAGTTCTTC; cdr3_aa: CATSDHLLAGINEQFF
clone_size: .; j_call: TRBJ1-5; v_call: TRBV30; d_call: TRBD1; cdr3_nt: TGTGCCTGGAGTACAGGGGGCGCGAGCAATCAGCCCCAGCATTTT; cdr3_aa: CAWSTGGASNQPQHF
clone_size: .; j_call: TRBJ2-3; v_call: TRBV10-3; d_call: TRBD2; cdr3_nt: TGTGCCACCTCGGGACTAGCGGAGGACACAGATACGCAGTATTTT; cdr3_aa: CATSGLAEDTDTQYF
clone_size: .; j_call: TRBJ2-1; v_call: TRBV27; d_call: TRBD2; cdr3_nt: TGTGCCAGCAGTTGGGGGGGGACTAGTCTGGTCAATGAGCAGTTCTTC; cdr3_aa: CASSWGGTSLVNEQFF
clone_size: .; j_call: TRBJ2-5; v_call: TRBV5-1; d_call: TRBD1; cdr3_nt: TGCGCCAGCAGCTTGGGCCTCATGACAGGGCGAGAGACCCAGTACTTC; cdr3_aa: CASSLGLMTGRETQYF
clone_size: once; j_call: TRBJ2-1; v_call: TRBV7-2; d_call: TRBD2; cdr3_nt: TGTGCCAGCAGCCCTACCGGGACTAGCGGGAGTTGGCAGTTCTTC; cdr3_aa: CASSPTGTSGSWQFF
clone_size: .; j_call: TRBJ1-2; v_call: TRBV28; d_call: TRBD1; cdr3_nt: TGTGTCAGCAGCCACGGGACAGTCTATGGCTACACCTTC; cdr3_aa: CVSSHGTVYGYTF
clone_size: .; j_call: TRBJ1-5; v_call: TRBV5-1; d_call: TRBD1; cdr3_nt: TGCGCCAGCAGCAGTGGGACAGGGATGATGCAGTACTACCAGCCCCAGCATTTT; cdr3_aa: CASSSGTGMMQYYQPQHF
clone_size: .; j_call: TRBJ2-7; v_call: TRBV7-8; d_call: TRBD2; cdr3_nt: TGTGCCAGCAGCTTAGGGACTAGCGTCTACGAGCAGTACTTC; cdr3_aa: CASSLGTSVYEQYF
clone_size: .; j_call: TRBJ2-4; v_call: TRBV5-4; d_call: TRBD1; cdr3_nt: TGTGCCAGCAGCTTGGCCAACAGGGGCAAAAACATTCAGTACTTC; cdr3_aa: CASSLANRGKNIQYF
clone_size: .; j_call: TRBJ2-5; v_call: TRBV5-4; d_call: TRBD1; cdr3_nt: TGTGCCAGCAGCCACCCTACAGAGACAGGGGTTAGGGAGACCCAGTACTTC; cdr3_aa: CASSHPTETGVRETQYF